The 16 T cell receptor beta chains presented below share a single source sample, sequenced in a study of blood T cell repertoires in COVID-19. Clones were sequenced by immunoSEQ multiplex PCR, and TCRdb holds only the in-frame ones, with some missing. The sample has about 240,000 clones, around nine tenths seen once. The sequencing sample was made of peripheral blood. The source of these receptors is a woman between 65 and 79 years old with active or convalescent COVID-19.

V usage is TRBV12-3 or TRBV12-4 and J usage is TRBJ1-2; possible D gene TRBD1, 5 bases. V lost 4 bases and J 4 bases, leaving 10 bases between the germline ends. This CDR3 comprises 13 residues. The CDR3 is CASSSGGLYGYTF. In nucleotides, the CDR3 is TGTGCCAGCAGTTCCGGGGGACTCTATGGCTACACCTTC.

The chain uses TRBV6-5 and TRBJ1-6; the match to TRBD1 covers 8 bases. Trimming took 7 bases from V and 7 from J; bases not matched to a gene: 9. The CDR3 totals 15 residues. Looked up from germline, CDR1 is MNHEY and CDR2 is SVGAGI. CDR3 sequence reads: CASIFRTGTNSPLHF. CDR3 nucleotides: TGTGCCAGCATTTTCCGGACAGGGACGAATTCACCCCTCCACTTT.

The chain employs TRBV6-5 and TRBJ1-2; 10 nucleotides line up with TRBD1. The germline V gene encodes CDR1 MNHEY and CDR2 SVGAGI. V lost 0 bases to trimming and J lost 4 bases; unmatched junction nucleotides: 5. This CDR3 spans 16 amino acids. CDR3 amino acids: CASSYSGTGDAYGYTF. CDR3 bases: TGTGCCAGCAGTTACTCCGGGACAGGGGACGCCTATGGCTACACCTTC.

V gene TRBV19 combines with J gene TRBJ1-2, with 10 bases fitting TRBD1. CDR1 is LNHDA, CDR2 SQIVND, per germline (reference sequence). V dropped 7 bases and J dropped 4; count of bases not matched to a gene: 15. The CDR3 consists of 17 residues. CDR3 nucleotides: TGTGCCAGTAACCCGGGACAGGGGATTCGGATCCCCTATGGCTACACCTTC. Amino acids: CASNPGQGIRIPYGYTF. The entire variable domain, with the rest obtained from reference TRBV19 and TRBJ1-2, is as follows: DGGITQSPKYLFRKEGQNVTLSCEQNLNHDAMYWYRQDPGQGLRLIYYSQIVNDFQKGDIAEGYSVSREKKESFPLTVTSAQKNPTAFYLCASNPGQGIRIPYGYTFGSGTRLTVV.

The chain uses TRBV6-5 and TRBJ1-5; possible D gene TRBD1, 5 bases. CDR1 MNHEY and CDR2 SVGAGI come from the germline V gene. CDR3 length: 13 amino acids. Trimming stripped 8 bases from V and 7 bases from J, with 15 bases between. In DNA, the CDR3 is TGTGCCAGCCTGGGGGGGTTTGGGCAGCCCCAGCATTTT. Protein sequence: CASLGGFGQPQHF.

The V and J genes are TRBV5-5 and TRBJ2-6; no firm D call. Trimming took 3 bases from V and 4 from J, leaving 11 bases between them. This CDR3 has 15 residues. The germline V gene encodes CDR1 SGHKS and CDR2 YYEKEE (reference sequence). CDR3 amino acids: CASSSDTLGANVLTF. In DNA, the CDR3 is TGTGCCAGCAGCTCCGACACTCTCGGGGCCAACGTCCTGACTTTC.

This chain links TRBV7-2 with TRBJ2-7; D gene unclear. In germline, CDR1 is SGHTA, CDR2 FQGNSA. There are 14 residues in the CDR3. Deletions cut 1 base from V and 0 bases from J, with 7 bases between. The CDR3 region is CASSLDLFSYEQYF. Here the CDR3 DNA reads TGTGCCAGCAGCTTAGATTTATTCTCCTACGAGCAGTACTTC.

The CDR3 loop is CATQRAGNTEAFF. DNA of the CDR3: TGTGCCACCCAAAGGGCGGGGAACACTGAAGCTTTCTTT. The chain recombines TRBV10-3 with TRBJ1-1; D is unresolved. The CDR3 totals 13 residues. V lost 10 bases to trimming and J lost 1 base, with 13 bases between them. Germline CDR1 is ENHRY and CDR2 is SYGVKD.

The V gene is TRBV11-2, the J gene TRBJ1-3; TRBD1 aligns across 7 bases. With 3 bases clipped from V and 1 base from J, the junction kept 9 bases outside the gene matches. This CDR3 comprises 17 residues. Germline V lookup: CDR1 SGHAT, CDR2 FQNNGV. The CDR3 nucleotides read TGTGCCAGCAGCTTTCGACAGGGCAGGCAATCTGGAAACACCATATATTTT. It is translated as CASSFRQGRQSGNTIYF. Supplemented by reference TRBV11-2 and TRBJ1-3, the full variable domain reads EAGVAQSPRYKIIEKRQSVAFWCNPISGHATLYWYQQILGQGPKLLIQFQNNGVVDDSQLPKDRFSAERLKGVDSTLKIQPAKLEDSAVYLCASSFRQGRQSGNTIYFGEGSWLTVV.

This clone turned up a few times. The V and J genes are TRBV10-3 and TRBJ1-4, with D perhaps TRBD1 (6 bases). The germline V and J ends were trimmed by 2 bases and 1 base, with 14 bases remaining between them. The CDR3 covers 17 residues. Germline assignment: CDR1 ENHRY and CDR2 SYGVKD. The CDR3 DNA sequence: TGTGCCATCAGTGAGGATAGGGGGAAGAGAACTAATGAAAAACTGTTTTTT. Protein: CAISEDRGKRTNEKLFF.

V is TRBV7-9 and J is TRBJ1-1; 8 nucleotides agree with TRBD1. The CDR3 is 14 amino acids. J lost 6 bases, V lost 6 bases, and 9 bases had no gene match. Per the germline V gene, CDR1 is SEHNR and CDR2 is FQNEAQ (reference sequence). CDR3 DNA: TGTGCCAGCAGTCGCAAGACAGGGGAGGCTGAAGCTTTCTTT. This sequence encodes CASSRKTGEAEAFF.

The chain recombines TRBV12-3 or TRBV12-4 with TRBJ2-3, with a tentative D call TRBD1 (6 bases). The CDR3 runs to 13 residues. The ends were cut back, 6 bases at V and 2 bases at J, with 9 bases in the middle. As DNA, the CDR3 is TGTGCCAGCAGCTGGACAGTCACAGATACGCAGTATTTT. It specifies CASSWTVTDTQYF.

The rearrangement joins TRBV6-5 to TRBJ2-1; D is undetermined. This CDR3 spans 11 amino acids. Germline V gene lookup returns CDR1 MNHEY and CDR2 SVGAGI. Trimming shortened V by 6 bases and J by 6 bases, and 6 bases separated the two germline ends. CDR3 in amino acids: CASRESNEQFF. For the CDR3, the DNA is TGTGCCAGCAGGGAGAGCAATGAGCAGTTCTTC.

The chain couples TRBV6-2 or TRBV6-3 to TRBJ1-1; 8 bases fit TRBD1. This CDR3 region has 13 residues. Germline V lookup: CDR1 MNHEY, CDR2 SVGEGT. V shed 5 bases and J 5 bases; nucleotides not matched to a gene: 4. CDR3 coding DNA: TGTGCCAGCAGTGCTGACAGGGGAACTGAAGCTTTCTTT. This translates into CASSADRGTEAFF.

The J gene is TRBJ1-2, the V gene TRBV19; D unresolved. This CDR3 region has 14 residues. Trimming shortened V by 4 bases and J by 4 bases, and 13 bases separated the two germline ends. In germline, CDR1 is LNHDA, CDR2 SQIVND (reference sequence). The CDR3 sequence is CASSTLILSYGYTF. DNA of the CDR3: TGTGCCAGTAGTACCCTAATCTTGAGCTATGGCTACACCTTC.

This clone has a single count. Here the CDR3 reads CASSLAQLGRAREQYF. Written as DNA, the CDR3 is TGTGCCAGCAGCTTGGCCCAACTTGGGAGGGCGAGGGAGCAGTACTTC. The chain recombines TRBV5-5 with TRBJ2-7; 7 nucleotides match TRBD2. V was pared by 0 bases and J by 7 bases, with 13 bases of the junction left unmatched. The CDR3 extends over 16 amino acids. The germline V gene has CDR1 SGHKS and CDR2 YYEKEE (reference sequence). Combining the CDR3 with reference TRBV5-5 and TRBJ2-7 gives the whole variable domain DAGVTQSPTHLIKTRGQQVTLRCSPISGHKSVSWYQQVLGQGPQFIFQYYEKEERGRGNFPDRFSARQFPNYSSELNVNALLLGDSALYLCASSLAQLGRAREQYFGPGTRLTVT.